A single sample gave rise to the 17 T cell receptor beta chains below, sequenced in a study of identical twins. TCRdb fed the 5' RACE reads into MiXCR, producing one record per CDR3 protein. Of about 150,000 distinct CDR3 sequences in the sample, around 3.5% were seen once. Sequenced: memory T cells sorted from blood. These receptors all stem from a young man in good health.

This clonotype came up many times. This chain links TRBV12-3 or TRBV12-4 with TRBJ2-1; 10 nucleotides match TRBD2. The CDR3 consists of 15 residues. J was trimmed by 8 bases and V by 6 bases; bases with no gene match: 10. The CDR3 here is CASRSRASGSYEQFF. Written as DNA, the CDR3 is TGTGCCAGCAGAAGCCGGGCTAGCGGGAGCTATGAGCAGTTCTTC.

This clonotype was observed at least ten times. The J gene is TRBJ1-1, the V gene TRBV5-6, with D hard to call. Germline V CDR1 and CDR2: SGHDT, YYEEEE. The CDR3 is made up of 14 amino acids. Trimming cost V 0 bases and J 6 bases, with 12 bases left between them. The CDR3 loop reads CASSLGVDVAEAFF. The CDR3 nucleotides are TGTGCCAGCAGCTTGGGGGTGGATGTCGCTGAAGCTTTCTTT.

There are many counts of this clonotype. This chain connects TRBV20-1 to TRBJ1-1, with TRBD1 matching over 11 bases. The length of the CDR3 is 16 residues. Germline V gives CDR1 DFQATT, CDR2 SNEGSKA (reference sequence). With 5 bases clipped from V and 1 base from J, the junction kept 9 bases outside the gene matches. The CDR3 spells CSAARPGTGGNTEAFF. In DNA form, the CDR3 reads TGCAGTGCTGCACGTCCCGGGACAGGGGGGAACACTGAAGCTTTCTTT.

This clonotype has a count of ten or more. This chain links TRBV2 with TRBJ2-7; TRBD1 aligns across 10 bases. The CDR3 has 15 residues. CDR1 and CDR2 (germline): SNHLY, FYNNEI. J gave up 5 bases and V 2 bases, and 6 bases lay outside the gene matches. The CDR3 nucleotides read TGTGCCAGCAGTGAAATGGGACAGGGGCGGCACGAGCAGTACTTC. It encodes CASSEMGQGRHEQYF.

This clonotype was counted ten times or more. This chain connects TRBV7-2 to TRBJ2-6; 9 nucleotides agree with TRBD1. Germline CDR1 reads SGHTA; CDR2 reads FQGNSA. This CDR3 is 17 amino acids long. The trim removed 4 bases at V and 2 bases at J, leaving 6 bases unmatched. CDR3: CASSSTGTGTGANVLTF. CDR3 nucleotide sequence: TGTGCCAGCAGCTCAACCGGGACAGGGACTGGGGCCAACGTCCTGACTTTC.

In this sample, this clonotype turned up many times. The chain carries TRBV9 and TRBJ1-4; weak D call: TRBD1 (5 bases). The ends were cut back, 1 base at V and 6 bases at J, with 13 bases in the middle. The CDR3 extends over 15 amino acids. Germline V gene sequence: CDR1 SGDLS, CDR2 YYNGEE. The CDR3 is CASSVSSGRDEKLFF. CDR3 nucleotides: TGTGCCAGCAGCGTATCTTCAGGGAGGGATGAAAAACTGTTTTTT.

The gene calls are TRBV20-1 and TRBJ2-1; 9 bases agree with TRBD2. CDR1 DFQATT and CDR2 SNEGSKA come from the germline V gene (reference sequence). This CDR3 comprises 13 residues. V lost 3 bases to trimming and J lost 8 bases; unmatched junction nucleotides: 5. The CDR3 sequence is CSARGLAGYEQFF. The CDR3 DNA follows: TGCAGTGCTAGGGGTCTAGCGGGATATGAGCAGTTCTTC.

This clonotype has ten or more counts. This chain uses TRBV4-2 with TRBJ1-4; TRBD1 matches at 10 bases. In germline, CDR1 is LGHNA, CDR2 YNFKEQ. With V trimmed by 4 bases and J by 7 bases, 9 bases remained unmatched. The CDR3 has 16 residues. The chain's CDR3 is CASSPRWGTGAEKLFF. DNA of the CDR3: TGTGCCAGCAGCCCCCGTTGGGGGACAGGGGCTGAAAAACTGTTTTTT.

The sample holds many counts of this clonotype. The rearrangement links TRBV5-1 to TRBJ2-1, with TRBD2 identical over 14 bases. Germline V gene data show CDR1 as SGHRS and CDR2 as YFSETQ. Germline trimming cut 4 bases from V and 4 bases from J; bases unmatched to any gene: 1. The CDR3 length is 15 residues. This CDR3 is CASSRLAGGYNEQFF. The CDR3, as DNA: TGCGCCAGCAGCCGACTAGCGGGAGGGTACAATGAGCAGTTCTTC.

The chain's CDR3 is CASSLGGIGDEQYF. DNA for the CDR3: TGCGCCAGCAGCTTGGGTGGTATCGGCGACGAGCAGTACTTC. The gene calls are TRBV5-1 and TRBJ2-7; D unclear. Germline loops: CDR1 SGHRS, CDR2 YFSETQ. The CDR3 contains 14 residues. The V end was cut by 0 bases, the J end by 5 bases, with 12 bases between.

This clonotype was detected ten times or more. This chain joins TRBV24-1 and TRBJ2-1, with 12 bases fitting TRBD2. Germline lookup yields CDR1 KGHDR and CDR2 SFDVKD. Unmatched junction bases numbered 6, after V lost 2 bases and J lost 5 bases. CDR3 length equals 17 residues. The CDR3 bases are TGTGCCACCAGTGATTCCAGACTAGCGGGGGCCAACAATGAGCAGTTCTTC. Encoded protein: CATSDSRLAGANNEQFF.

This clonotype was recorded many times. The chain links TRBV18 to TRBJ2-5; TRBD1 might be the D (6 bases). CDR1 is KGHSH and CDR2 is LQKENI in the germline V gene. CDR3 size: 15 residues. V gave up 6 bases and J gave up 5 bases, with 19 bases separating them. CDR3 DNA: TGTGCCAGCTCCCTGGGGACATCCCCCTGGGAGACCCAGTACTTC. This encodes CASSLGTSPWETQYF.

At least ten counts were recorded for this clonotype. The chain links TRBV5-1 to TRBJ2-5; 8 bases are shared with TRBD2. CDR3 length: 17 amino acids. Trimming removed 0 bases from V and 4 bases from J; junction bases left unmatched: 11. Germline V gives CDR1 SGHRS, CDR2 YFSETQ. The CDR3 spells CASSLEGGAGASETQYF. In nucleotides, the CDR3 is TGCGCCAGCAGCTTGGAAGGCGGAGCGGGAGCTTCAGAGACCCAGTACTTC.

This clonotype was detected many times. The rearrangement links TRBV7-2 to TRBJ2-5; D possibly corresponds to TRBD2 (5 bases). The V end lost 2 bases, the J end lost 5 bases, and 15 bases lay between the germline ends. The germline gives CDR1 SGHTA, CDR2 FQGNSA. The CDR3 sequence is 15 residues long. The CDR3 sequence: CASSLIRPGGETQYF. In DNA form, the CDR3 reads TGTGCCAGCAGCTTAATACGCCCAGGCGGGGAGACCCAGTACTTC.

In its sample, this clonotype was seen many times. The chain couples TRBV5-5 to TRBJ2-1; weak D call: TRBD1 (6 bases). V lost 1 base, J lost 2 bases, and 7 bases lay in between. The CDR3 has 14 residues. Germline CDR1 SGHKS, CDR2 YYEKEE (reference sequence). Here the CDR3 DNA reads TGTGCCAGCAGCTTGTGGGGGCCCTACAATGAGCAGTTCTTC. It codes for CASSLWGPYNEQFF.

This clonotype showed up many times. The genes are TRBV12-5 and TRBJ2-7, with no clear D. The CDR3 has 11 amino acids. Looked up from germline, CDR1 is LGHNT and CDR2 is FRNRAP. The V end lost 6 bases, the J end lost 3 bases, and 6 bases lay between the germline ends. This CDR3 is CASGRDYEQYF. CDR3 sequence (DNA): TGTGCTAGTGGCCGAGACTACGAGCAGTACTTC.

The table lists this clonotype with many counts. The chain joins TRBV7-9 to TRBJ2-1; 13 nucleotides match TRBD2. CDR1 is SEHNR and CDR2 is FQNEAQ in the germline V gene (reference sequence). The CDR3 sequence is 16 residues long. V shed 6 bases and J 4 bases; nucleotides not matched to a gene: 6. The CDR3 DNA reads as TGTGCCAGCAGTTATGAGACTAGCGGGAGGTACAATGAGCAGTTCTTC. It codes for CASSYETSGRYNEQFF.